This T cell receptor (beta chain) was retrieved from a study of metastatic and nonmetastatic thyroid tumors. Background on the study: Repertoire data that came from the blood and tumor or nodule tissue of malignant and benign thyroid patients were compared.

Study-level findings and limits: Relative to benign nodules, malignant thyroid tumors were reportedly characterized by significantly elevated TCR beta diversity in blood and tumor.

V was shortened by 7 bases and J by 8 bases, with 14 bases between the two germline ends. Germline CDR1 is MNHNS and CDR2 is SASEGT. This CDR3 region has 13 residues. There are many counts of this clone. Its antigen is still unknown. Thyroid surgery was performed in patients who had received no treatment beforehand. Authors' processing steps: A classifier for distant metastasis in papillary thyroid cancer was constructed using CDR3 differences observed across clinicopathological groups. TCRdb re-called the PCR reads through MiXCR. The V and J calls and clone size are TCRdb's, not the authors'. Of over 25,000 clones detected, 7.4% appear once; the ten largest clones hold about 45%.

Sample: blood. This TCR derives from a female donor with papillary thyroid cancer or a benign thyroid nodule (not recorded which). Some clones in this sample may be carry-over from other donors' samples. The rearrangement uses TRBV6-1 and TRBJ1-4; D is undetermined. CDR3 sequence (DNA): TGTGCCAGCACCCCGTCGCTAGGCGAAAAACTGTTTTTT. Translating it yields CASTPSLGEKLFF.